The 20 T cell receptor beta chains below all came from one sample that was sequenced in a study of T cell changes during pregnancy in multiple sclerosis. Clones were sequenced by immunoSEQ multiplex PCR, and TCRdb holds only the in-frame ones, with some missing. The sample records about 76,000 clones, 80% to 95% being singletons. The material was peripheral blood, obtained after pregnancy. The origin of the receptors is a female donor in good health, enrolled as a control in a pregnancy study.

This chain joins TRBV4-1 and TRBJ1-5, with D possibly matching TRBD1 (5 bases). The V end was cut by 2 bases, the J end by 7 bases, with 12 bases between. This CDR3 is 14 amino acids long. The V gene's germline CDR1 is MGHRA and CDR2 YSYEKL. Written as DNA, the CDR3 is TGCGCCAGCAGCCAAATTCCCCGGGGGCAGCCCCAGCATTTT. The encoded protein is CASSQIPRGQPQHF.

V usage is TRBV7-8 and J usage is TRBJ2-2; 7 nucleotides agree with TRBD1. The CDR3 runs 16 residues. Germline V CDR1 and CDR2: SGHVS, FQNEAQ. V lost 5 bases, J lost 1 base, and 7 bases stayed unmatched. This chain's CDR3 is CASSPTGTVNTGELFF. The CDR3 DNA is TGTGCCAGCAGCCCGACCGGGACAGTGAACACCGGGGAGCTGTTTTTT.

The chain is built from TRBV20-1 and TRBJ2-3; D gene ambiguous. Germline CDR1 reads DFQATT; CDR2 reads SNEGSKA (reference sequence). This CDR3 region has 11 residues. V was clipped by 3 bases and J by 7 bases, with 8 bases between them. The CDR3 protein is CSARAQYTQYF. The CDR3 DNA follows: TGCAGTGCTAGGGCACAGTATACGCAGTATTTT.

The rearrangement links TRBV7-9 to TRBJ2-7; possible D gene TRBD1, 5 bases. Trimming stripped 0 bases from V and 2 bases from J, with 11 bases between. Germline CDR1 reads SEHNR; CDR2 reads FQNEAQ (reference sequence). The CDR3 has 15 residues. The CDR3 loop reads CASSLAGAPTYEQYF. The CDR3 DNA reads TGTGCCAGCAGCTTAGCAGGGGCCCCCACCTACGAGCAGTACTTC.

This chain links TRBV5-1 with TRBJ2-2; TRBD2 agrees at 13 bases. Germline trimming cut 2 bases from V and 7 bases from J; bases unmatched to any gene: 5. Germline V lookup: CDR1 SGHRS, CDR2 YFSETQ. The CDR3 totals 16 residues. The CDR3 region has the DNA TGCGCCAGCAGCTTACGACTAGCGGGGGGTTTCGGGGAGCTGTTTTTT. This encodes CASSLRLAGGFGELFF.

This chain uses TRBV28 with TRBJ2-1; 9 positions match TRBD1. The CDR3 length is 15 residues. V was clipped by 6 bases and J by 3 bases; unmatched bases: 6. CDR1 and CDR2 (germline): MDHEN, SYDVKM. The CDR3 bases are TGTGCCAGCAGCCTTCCGGGACAGGGCTACAATGAGCAGTTCTTC. It codes for CASSLPGQGYNEQFF.

The chain uses TRBV11-2 and TRBJ2-6; 8 nucleotides align to TRBD2. Germline CDR1 and CDR2: SGHAT and FQNNGV. There are 17 residues in the CDR3. J was trimmed by 3 bases and V by 3 bases; bases with no gene match: 7. The CDR3 DNA is TGTGCCAGCAGCTTGTACGGGGGGGCCTATGGGGCCAACGTCCTGACTTTC. Amino acids: CASSLYGGAYGANVLTF.

The genes are TRBV28 and TRBJ2-7; perhaps TRBD1 as D (5 bases). Per germline, CDR1 MDHEN and CDR2 SYDVKM. The CDR3 is 12 residues long. Trimming took 6 bases from V and 7 from J, leaving 13 bases between them. The CDR3 DNA reads as TGTGCCAGCAGCGCCCAGGGCCGGGAGCAGTACTTC. It encodes CASSAQGREQYF.

The V call is TRBV2, the J call TRBJ2-1, with D possibly matching TRBD1 (6 bases). Trimming took off 3 bases at V and 3 bases at J, with 12 bases between the two ends. The CDR3 sequence is 15 residues long. Germline-derived CDR1 and CDR2 are SNHLY and FYNNEI. CDR3 DNA sequence: TGTGCCAGCAGTGACCGACAGGCCTACTACAATGAGCAGTTCTTC. It translates to CASSDRQAYYNEQFF.

The chain is built from TRBV29-1 and TRBJ1-5; 8 bases fit TRBD1. This CDR3 contains 14 residues. From germline, CDR1 is SQVTM and CDR2 ANQGSEA. J lost 1 base, V lost 7 bases, and 6 bases had no gene match. CDR3 amino acids: CSARTGTSNQPQHF. As DNA, the CDR3 is TGCAGCGCCAGGACAGGGACCAGCAATCAGCCCCAGCATTTT.

The CDR3 nucleotides are TGTGCCAGCAGTTACGACAGGGGGGACTATGGCTACACCTTC. Encoded protein: CASSYDRGDYGYTF. The chain uses TRBV7-9 and TRBJ1-2; 9 nucleotides agree with TRBD1. The germline gives CDR1 SEHNR, CDR2 FQNEAQ (reference sequence). The CDR3 has 14 residues. V dropped 6 bases and J dropped 3; count of bases not matched to a gene: 5. The whole variable domain, filled in from reference TRBV7-9 and TRBJ1-2, reads DTGVSQNPRHKITKRGQNVTFRCDPISEHNRLYWYRQTLGQGPEFLTYFQNEAQLEKSRLLSDRFSAERPKGSFSTLEIQRTEQGDSAMYLCASSYDRGDYGYTFGSGTRLTVV.

The rearrangement links TRBV4-2 to TRBJ2-1; 11 bases agree with TRBD2. The junction had 11 bases not matched to a gene; V was cut back by 8 bases and J by 5 bases. Germline CDR1 and CDR2: LGHNA and YNFKEQ. CDR3 length equals 16 residues. CDR3 bases: TGTGCCAGCCGCCCGATAGGGACTAGCGGAAACAATGAGCAGTTCTTC. Residues: CASRPIGTSGNNEQFF.

The chain carries TRBV5-5 and TRBJ1-3; the match to TRBD1 covers 7 bases. V lost 0 bases, J lost 0 bases, and 3 bases stayed unmatched. This CDR3 has 16 residues. The V gene's germline CDR1 is SGHKS and CDR2 YYEKEE (reference sequence). The CDR3 bases are TGTGCCAGCAGCTTGGACAGGGGCTACTCTGGAAACACCATATATTTT. Its translation: CASSLDRGYSGNTIYF. The full variable domain, its missing parts supplied by reference TRBV5-5 and TRBJ1-3, is DAGVTQSPTHLIKTRGQQVTLRCSPISGHKSVSWYQQVLGQGPQFIFQYYEKEERGRGNFPDRFSARQFPNYSSELNVNALLLGDSALYLCASSLDRGYSGNTIYFGEGSWLTVV.

The chain uses TRBV6-1 and TRBJ2-1; tentatively, D is TRBD1 (6 bases). This CDR3 is built from 15 residues. Deletions cut 9 bases from V and 4 bases from J, with 19 bases between. Per the germline V gene, CDR1 is MNHNS and CDR2 is SASEGT. The CDR3: CASKMDSTSYNEQFF. DNA of the CDR3: TGTGCCAGTAAGATGGACAGCACTTCTTACAATGAGCAGTTCTTC.

This chain connects TRBV7-9 to TRBJ2-1; maybe TRBD1 (7 bases). The CDR3 covers 15 residues. V was shortened by 5 bases and J by 4 bases, with 15 bases between the two germline ends. CDR1 SEHNR and CDR2 FQNEAQ come from the germline V gene (reference sequence). CDR3 sequence (DNA): TGTGCCAGCAGCCCTCGGCAGGGGGGATACAATGAGCAGTTCTTC. It specifies CASSPRQGGYNEQFF.

V and J are TRBV5-4 and TRBJ1-2; D is undetermined. From germline, CDR1 is SGHNT and CDR2 YYREEE (reference sequence). The CDR3 is 16 residues long. Trimming left V 1 base short and J 3 bases short, with 16 bases between. The CDR3 nucleotides are TGTGCCAGCAGCTTGTTTGGTCTCCGGAGTGACTATGGCTACACCTTC. Amino acid sequence: CASSLFGLRSDYGYTF.

The genes are TRBV7-9 and TRBJ1-1; the D is unclear. CDR1 SEHNR and CDR2 FQNEAQ come from the germline V gene (reference sequence). The CDR3 length is 15 residues. V lost 6 bases to trimming and J lost 1 base, with 15 bases between them. The chain's CDR3 is CASRDGAAKNTEAFF. The CDR3, as DNA: TGTGCCAGCAGAGACGGAGCCGCGAAGAACACTGAAGCTTTCTTT.

This clone was seen once. The chain uses TRBV7-7 and TRBJ2-1; D might be TRBD2 (5 bases). Germline lookup yields CDR1 SSHAT and CDR2 FNYEAQ (reference sequence). V was pared by 5 bases and J by 0 bases, with 11 bases between. The CDR3 has 15 amino acids. The CDR3 here is CASSEGSSSYNEQFF. The CDR3 region has the DNA TGTGCCAGCAGCGAGGGCTCGAGCTCCTACAATGAGCAGTTCTTC.

This chain joins TRBV7-2 and TRBJ2-3, with 7 bases aligning to TRBD2. After removal of 10 bases from V and 4 bases from J, the junction contained 11 bases not matched to a gene. This CDR3 spans 14 amino acids. From germline, CDR1 is SGHTA and CDR2 FQGNSA. CDR3 amino acids: CATQTLGGADTQYF. Here the CDR3 DNA reads TGTGCCACCCAGACCCTGGGGGGGGCAGATACGCAGTATTTT.

V usage is TRBV5-1 and J usage is TRBJ1-1, with 8 bases that match TRBD1. Germline V gene data show CDR1 as SGHRS and CDR2 as YFSETQ. J lost 1 base, V lost 4 bases, and 3 bases had no gene match. The CDR3 is made up of 14 amino acids. The CDR3, as DNA: TGCGCCAGCAGCACGGGACAGGCGAACACTGAAGCTTTCTTT. This translates into CASSTGQANTEAFF. Drawing the rest from reference TRBV5-1 and TRBJ1-1, the complete variable domain is KAGVTQTPRYLIKTRGQQVTLSCSPISGHRSVSWYQQTPGQGLQFLFEYFSETQRNKGNFPGRFSGRQFSNSRSEMNVSTLELGDSALYLCASSTGQANTEAFFGQGTRLTVV.